One sample yielded the 4 T cell receptor beta chains listed below, sequenced in a study of tumor-infiltrating lymphocytes in primary liver carcinoma. From 400 to 550 ng total RNA, TCR beta cDNA was generated with a primer in the constant region. The TCR beta library was amplified through three nested multiplex PCR rounds in a modified ARM-PCR procedure. It was with TRBV1-TRBV30 forward primers and a C-beta reverse primer that the first two PCR rounds were run, at about 10 cycles each. TCRdb passed the multiplex PCR reads through MiXCR, listing each CDR3 protein once. This sample has 100,000 to 150,000 distinct CDR3 sequences, with under 65% found just once. Co-extracted RNA and DNA came from around 18-30 mg of unsorted bulk tissue. Sequences were obtained from liver tumor tissue from sampling region 3. Subset described: tumor region T3, left-lateral pole. These receptors all stem from a woman in her sixties with primary liver carcinoma and hepatitis B virus infection.

The chain has TRBV2 and TRBJ2-5; 14 bases line up with TRBD2. The CDR3 spans 16 residues. The J segment lost 5 bases and the V segment lost 10 bases, leaving 12 bases of the junction unmatched. CDR1 is SNHLY and CDR2 is FYNNEI in the germline V gene. The CDR3 DNA follows: TGTGCCACCGCGATAGGACTAGCGGGAGGAGGTGAGACCCAGTACTTC. Translated, it gives CATAIGLAGGGETQYF.

Concerning this clonotype itself: This sequence may be a read error, since a much larger clone differs from it by one base. In DNA form, the CDR3 reads TGCGTCAGCAGCTTGATCGCCACTGCGCGCGAGCAGTACTTC. Translation: CVSSLIATAREQYF. This chain links TRBV5-1 with TRBJ2-7; D unresolved. The CDR3 is 14 amino acids. Germline V lookup: CDR1 SGHRS, CDR2 YFSETQ. Combining the CDR3 with reference TRBV5-1 and TRBJ2-7 gives the whole variable domain KAGVTQTPRYLIKTRGQQVTLSCSPISGHRSVSWYQQTPGQGLQFLFEYFSETQRNKGNFPGRFSGRQFSNSRSEMNVSTLELGDSALYLCVSSLIATAREQYFGPGTRLTVT.

Comment on this clonotype: Being one base from a much bigger clone, this may be a read error. The chain joins TRBV14 to TRBJ2-7, with D possibly being TRBD1 (6 bases). The germline CDR1 and CDR2 sequences are SGHDN and FVKESK. This CDR3 is 13 amino acids long. The V gene lost 7 bases and the J gene lost 6 bases, with 16 bases spanning the gap. This CDR3 reads CASIADRSGEQYF. The CDR3 DNA reads TGTGCCAGCATCGCGGACAGATCTGGCGAGCAGTACTTC.

A word on this clonotype: This may arise from a read error, as a much more abundant clone is one base away. V and J are TRBV5-1 and TRBJ2-5, with TRBD2 matching over 7 bases. Trimming at V came to 3 bases and at J to 3 bases, leaving 8 bases not matched to a gene. This CDR3 comprises 15 residues. From germline, CDR1 is SGHRS and CDR2 YFSETQ. CDR3 nucleotides: TGCGCCAGCAGCTCACCGTCCGGGAGGAAAGAGACCCAGTACTTC. Translated, it gives CASSSPSGRKETQYF.